This passage covers 9 T cell receptor beta chains from one sample sequenced in a study of blood T cell repertoires in COVID-19. Profiled with immunoSEQ multiplex PCR; TCRdb holds only in-frame clones, not every one. Of some 200,000 clones listed, 82% are singletons. The sample was PBMCs or T cells enriched from blood (not recorded which). The receptors were gathered from a woman aged 60-75 years with acute COVID-19.

The rearrangement joins TRBV15 to TRBJ2-7, with 8 bases aligning to TRBD2. The length of the CDR3 is 17 residues. The germline CDR1 and CDR2 sequences are LNHNV and YYDKDF (reference sequence). V was pared by 0 bases and J by 4 bases, with 11 bases of the junction left unmatched. This CDR3 is CATSRDSGASLFYEQYF. The CDR3 region has the DNA TGTGCCACCAGCAGAGATAGCGGGGCTAGCCTTTTTTACGAGCAGTACTTC.

V gene TRBV20-1 combines with J gene TRBJ1-5; D is unclear. The CDR3 consists of 16 residues. Germline values: CDR1 DFQATT, CDR2 SNEGSKA (reference sequence). V lost 3 bases and J 2 bases, leaving 17 bases between the germline ends. This CDR3 is CSASRGSRGGNQPQHF. The DNA for the CDR3 is TGCAGTGCTAGTCGAGGCTCCCGGGGAGGCAATCAGCCCCAGCATTTT.

Remarks on this clone: Other DNA variants within this sample encode the same CDR3. This chain joins TRBV30 and TRBJ1-6; a possible D gene is TRBD1 (5 bases). The CDR3 has 13 amino acids. Trimming left V 0 bases short and J 7 bases short, with 7 bases between. Germline V gene sequence: CDR1 GTSNPN, CDR2 SVGIG (reference sequence). DNA of the CDR3: TGTGCCTGGAGTGTAAGGGGCAATTCACCCCTCCACTTT. Amino acids: CAWSVRGNSPLHF. Filled out from reference TRBV30 and TRBJ1-6, the complete variable domain reads SQTIHQWPATLVQPVGSPLSLECTVEGTSNPNLYWYRQAAGRGLQLLFYSVGIGQISSEVPQNLSASRPQDRQFILSSKKLLLSDSGFYLCAWSVRGNSPLHFGNGTRLTVT.

The chain links TRBV19 to TRBJ1-5; D possibly corresponds to TRBD1 (5 bases). Germline V gene data show CDR1 as LNHDA and CDR2 as SQIVND (reference sequence). The CDR3 totals 17 residues. Deletions cut 2 bases from V and 8 bases from J, with 22 bases between. This CDR3 is CASSIRSKGQGLEPQHF. CDR3 nucleotide sequence: TGTGCCAGTAGTATACGGTCAAAGGGGCAGGGTTTAGAGCCCCAGCATTTT.

The chain has TRBV18 and TRBJ1-2; D is possibly TRBD1 (6 bases). The CDR3 covers 14 residues. Trimming shortened V by 2 bases and J by 8 bases, and 15 bases separated the two germline ends. Germline V lookup: CDR1 KGHSH, CDR2 LQKENI. CDR3 nucleotides: TGTGCCAGCTCACCAGGGACACTAGGCCGGGGCTACACCTTC. Its protein is CASSPGTLGRGYTF.

The rearrangement uses TRBV4-3 and TRBJ2-3, with 10 nucleotides matching TRBD2. The CDR3 extends over 17 amino acids. CDR1 is LGHNA and CDR2 is YSLEER in the germline V gene. V lost 0 bases and J lost 5; bases outside the gene matches: 8. The CDR3 loop is CASSQDWASGGVDTQYF. In nucleotides, the CDR3 is TGCGCCAGCAGCCAAGATTGGGCTAGCGGGGGAGTAGATACGCAGTATTTT.

The chain employs TRBV18 and TRBJ2-2; the match to TRBD2 covers 13 bases. The ends lost 3 bases at V and 2 bases at J; junction bases unmatched: 6. The germline gives CDR1 KGHSH, CDR2 LQKENI. CDR3 size: 18 residues. The CDR3 loop reads CASSPLTSGGSNTGELFF. CDR3 bases: TGTGCCAGCTCACCGCTGACTAGCGGGGGGTCTAACACCGGGGAGCTGTTTTTT.

The genes are TRBV11-3 and TRBJ1-1; 8 positions agree with TRBD1. V shed 5 bases, J shed 4 bases, and the junction held 6 bases outside the gene matches. Germline V gene data show CDR1 as SGHNT and CDR2 as YENEEA. This CDR3 has 14 residues. CDR3: CASSRQGTLTEAFF. CDR3 sequence (DNA): TGTGCCAGCAGCCGACAGGGGACCCTCACTGAAGCTTTCTTT.

The chain links TRBV5-6 to TRBJ2-3, with 10 bases that match TRBD2. CDR1 is SGHDT and CDR2 is YYEEEE in the germline V gene. CDR3 size: 13 residues. The CDR3 protein is CAAGTSGTDTQYF. The CDR3 nucleotides read TGTGCAGCGGGGACTAGCGGCACAGATACGCAGTATTTT.